Following are 10 T cell receptor beta chains from one sample sequenced in a study of neurological immune-mediated disorders. One entry per CDR3 protein, called by TCRdb with MiXCR from the 5' RACE reads. The sample lists about 65,000 distinct CDR3 sequences, 4.1% occurring once. Material: PBMCs. These receptors were obtained from a man in his forties or fifties with multiple sclerosis.

The table lists this clonotype with many counts. The rearrangement joins TRBV5-1 to TRBJ2-3, with TRBD2 matching over 10 bases. CDR3 length: 16 amino acids. V trimming: 2 bases; J trimming: 0 bases; junction bases outside the gene matches: 3. Per germline, CDR1 SGHRS and CDR2 YFSETQ. CDR3 protein: CASSFLAGESTDTQYF. The CDR3 nucleotides are TGCGCCAGCAGCTTCCTAGCGGGGGAGAGCACAGATACGCAGTATTTT.

This clonotype was seen ten or more times. The V gene is TRBV6-6, the J gene TRBJ1-4; no firm D call. CDR3 length equals 14 residues. The V gene lost 6 bases and the J gene lost 7 bases, with 15 bases spanning the gap. CDR1 and CDR2 (germline): MNHNY, SVGAGI (reference sequence). Here the CDR3 DNA reads TGTGCCAGCAGCTACACCGTGGGCCTTGAAAAACTGTTTTTT. Translated: CASSYTVGLEKLFF.

This clonotype showed up many times. V gene TRBV3-1 combines with J gene TRBJ1-6; D unclear. CDR1 and CDR2 (germline): LGHDT, YNNKEL (reference sequence). CDR3 length equals 14 residues. V was clipped by 2 bases and J by 5 bases, with 7 bases between them. CDR3 residues: CASSQRTDNSPLHF. As DNA, the CDR3 is TGTGCCAGCAGCCAACGGACGGATAATTCACCCCTCCACTTT.

The sample holds a few counts of this clonotype. A much larger clone differs by one base, so this may be a read error. V usage is TRBV3-1 and J usage is TRBJ2-7; maybe TRBD1 (5 bases). CDR1 and CDR2 from the germline V gene are LGHDT and YNNKEL (reference sequence). The CDR3 runs 14 residues. The V gene lost 0 bases and the J gene lost 5 bases, with 11 bases spanning the gap. The CDR3 DNA reads as TGTGCCAGCAGCCAAGAAGGAAAGGGGCACGAGCAGTACGTC. This encodes CASSQEGKGHEQYV.

This clonotype was observed a few times. The J gene is TRBJ2-1, the V gene TRBV20-1, with D uncertain. V gave up 6 bases and J gave up 0 bases, with 15 bases separating them. This CDR3 comprises 15 residues. Germline values: CDR1 DFQATT, CDR2 SNEGSKA (reference sequence). CDR3 residues: CSARTLPGSYNEQFF. The CDR3 region has the DNA TGCAGTGCCCGTACTCTACCCGGCTCCTACAATGAGCAGTTCTTC.

This clonotype occurred many times. The germline gene is not matched at one end of the junction; a read error may be the cause. The V and J genes are TRBV14 and TRBJ1-6; no clear D. The CDR3 covers 15 residues. Germline V lookup: CDR1 SGHDN, CDR2 FVKESK. This CDR3 reads CASSRGVLSNSPLNF. CDR3 coding DNA: TGTGCCAGCAGCCGCGGGGTCCTTTCAAATTCACCCCTCAACTTT.

In its sample, this clonotype was seen many times. The J gene is TRBJ2-7, the V gene TRBV7-6; 9 bases are a match to TRBD2. V was clipped by 5 bases and J by 0 bases; unmatched bases: 5. This CDR3 is built from 15 residues. Germline V gene data show CDR1 as SGHVS and CDR2 as FNYEAQ. As DNA, the CDR3 is TGTGCCAGCAGCCCAGATAGCGGGGGCTCCTACGAGCAGTACTTC. This encodes CASSPDSGGSYEQYF.

This clonotype showed up many times. A single base separates this from a much larger clone, so it may be a read error. The genes are TRBV20-1 and TRBJ2-5; D not certain. The CDR3 extends over 12 amino acids. The germline gives CDR1 DFQATT, CDR2 SNEGSKA (reference sequence). The CDR3 sequence is CSARLDQATQYF. The CDR3 DNA reads TGCAGTGCTAGGTTAGACCAAGCGACCCAGTACTTC.

This clonotype was observed many times. The chain is built from TRBV12-3 or TRBV12-4 and TRBJ1-2; D not certain. Trimming pared 6 bases from V and 4 bases from J, leaving 3 bases between. This CDR3 has 10 residues. The DNA of the CDR3 is TGTGCCAGCAGCGGCTATGGCTACACCTTC. Translated, it gives CASSGYGYTF.

Ten or more counts support this clonotype. The junction shows a germline mismatch at one end, possibly a read error. The rearrangement joins TRBV3-1 to TRBJ1-5; D may be TRBD1 (6 bases). CDR1 LGHDT and CDR2 YNNKEL come from the germline V gene (reference sequence). This CDR3 region has 14 residues. The CDR3 loop reads CASSLQGSNQPQNF. The CDR3 region has the DNA TGTGCCAGCTCGTTACAGGGAAGCAATCAGCCCCAGAATTTT.